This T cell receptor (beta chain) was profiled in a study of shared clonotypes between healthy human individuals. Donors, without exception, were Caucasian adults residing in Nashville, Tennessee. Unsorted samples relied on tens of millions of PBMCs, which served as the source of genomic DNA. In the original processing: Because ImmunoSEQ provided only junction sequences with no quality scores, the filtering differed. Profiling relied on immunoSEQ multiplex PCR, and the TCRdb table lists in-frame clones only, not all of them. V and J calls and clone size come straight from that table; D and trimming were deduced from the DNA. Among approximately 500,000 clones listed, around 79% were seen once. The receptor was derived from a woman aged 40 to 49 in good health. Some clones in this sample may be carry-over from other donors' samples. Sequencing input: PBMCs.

The CDR3 region has the DNA TGCAGCGTTGTTAAGGGCACAGATACGCAGTATTTT. It is translated as CSVVKGTDTQYF. The rearrangement links TRBV29-1 to TRBJ2-3; D call uncertain. The germline V gene encodes CDR1 SQVTM and CDR2 ANQGSEA. V lost 4 bases and J 1 base, leaving 6 bases between the germline ends. The CDR3 runs 12 residues.